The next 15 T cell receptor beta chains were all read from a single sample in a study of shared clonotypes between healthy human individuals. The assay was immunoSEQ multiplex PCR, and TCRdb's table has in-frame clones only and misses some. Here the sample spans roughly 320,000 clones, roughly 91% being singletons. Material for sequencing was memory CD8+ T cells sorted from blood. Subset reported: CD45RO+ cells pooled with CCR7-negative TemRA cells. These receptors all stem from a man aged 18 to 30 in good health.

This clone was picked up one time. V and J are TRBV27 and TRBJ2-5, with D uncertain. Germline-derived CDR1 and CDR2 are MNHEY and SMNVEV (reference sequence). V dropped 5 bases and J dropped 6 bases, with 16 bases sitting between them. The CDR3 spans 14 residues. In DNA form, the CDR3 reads TGTGCCAGCAGTCTACTTAAGGGCAAACAGACCCAGTACTTC. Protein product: CASSLLKGKQTQYF.

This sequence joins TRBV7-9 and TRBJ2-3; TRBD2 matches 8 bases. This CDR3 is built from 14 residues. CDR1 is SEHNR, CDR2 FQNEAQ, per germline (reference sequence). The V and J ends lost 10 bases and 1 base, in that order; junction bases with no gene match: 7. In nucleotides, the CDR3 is TGTGCCACCCCACTAGCGGAACGCACAGATACGCAGTATTTT. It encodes CATPLAERTDTQYF.

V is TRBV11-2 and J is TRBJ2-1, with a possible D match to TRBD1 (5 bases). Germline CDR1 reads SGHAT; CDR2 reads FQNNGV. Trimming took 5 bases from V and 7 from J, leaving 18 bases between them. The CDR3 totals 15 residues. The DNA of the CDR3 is TGTGCCAGCAGCCAATGGGCTGGGGCAGGGAATGAGCAGTTCTTC. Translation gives CASSQWAGAGNEQFF.

CDR3 sequence: CASSEGDYYGYTF. For the CDR3, the DNA is TGTGCCAGCAGTGAAGGGGATTACTATGGCTACACCTTC. The rearrangement links TRBV6-1 to TRBJ1-2; D gene unclear. The CDR3 is made up of 13 amino acids. V gave up 1 base and J gave up 3 bases, with 6 bases separating them. Germline CDR1 and CDR2: MNHNS and SASEGT.

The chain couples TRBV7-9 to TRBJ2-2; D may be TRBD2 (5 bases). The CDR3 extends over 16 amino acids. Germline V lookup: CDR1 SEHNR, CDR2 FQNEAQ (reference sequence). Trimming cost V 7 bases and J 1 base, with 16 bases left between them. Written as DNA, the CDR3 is TGTGCCAGCATCGATAAGAGCGGCCTGAACACCGGGGAGCTGTTTTTT. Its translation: CASIDKSGLNTGELFF.

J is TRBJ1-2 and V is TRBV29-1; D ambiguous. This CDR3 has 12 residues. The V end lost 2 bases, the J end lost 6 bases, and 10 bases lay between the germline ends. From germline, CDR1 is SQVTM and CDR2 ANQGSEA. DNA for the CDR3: TGCAGCGTTGAATGGGAACTACATGGCTACACCTTC. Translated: CSVEWELHGYTF.

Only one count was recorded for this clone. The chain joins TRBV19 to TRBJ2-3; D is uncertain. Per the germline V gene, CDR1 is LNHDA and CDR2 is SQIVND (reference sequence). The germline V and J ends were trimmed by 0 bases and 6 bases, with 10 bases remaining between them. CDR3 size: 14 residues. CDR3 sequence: CASSIDLTGDTQYF. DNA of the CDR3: TGTGCCAGTAGTATAGATCTGACTGGCGATACGCAGTATTTT. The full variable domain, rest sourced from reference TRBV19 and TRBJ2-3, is DGGITQSPKYLFRKEGQNVTLSCEQNLNHDAMYWYRQDPGQGLRLIYYSQIVNDFQKGDIAEGYSVSREKKESFPLTVTSAQKNPTAFYLCASSIDLTGDTQYFGPGTRLTVL.

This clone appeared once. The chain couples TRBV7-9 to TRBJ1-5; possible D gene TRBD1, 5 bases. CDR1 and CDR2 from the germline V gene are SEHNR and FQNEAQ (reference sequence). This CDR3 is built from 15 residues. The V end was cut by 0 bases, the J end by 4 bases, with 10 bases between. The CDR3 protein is CASSLAAGPNQPQHF. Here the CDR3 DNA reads TGTGCCAGCAGCTTAGCTGCAGGGCCAAATCAGCCCCAGCATTTT.

The CDR3 here is CASSGLAPQETQYF. CDR3 DNA: TGTGCCAGCAGCGGACTAGCCCCCCAAGAGACCCAGTACTTC. The V gene is TRBV27, the J gene TRBJ2-5; 8 bases are a match to TRBD2. The CDR3 has 14 amino acids. J lost 1 base, V lost 6 bases, and 4 bases had no gene match. The germline CDR1 and CDR2 sequences are MNHEY and SMNVEV (reference sequence).

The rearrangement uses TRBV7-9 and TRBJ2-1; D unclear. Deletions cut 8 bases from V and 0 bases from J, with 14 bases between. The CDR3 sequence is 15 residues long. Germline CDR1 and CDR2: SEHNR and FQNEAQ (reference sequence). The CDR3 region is CASVKGPSSYNEQFF. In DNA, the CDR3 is TGTGCCAGCGTTAAAGGTCCTAGCTCCTACAATGAGCAGTTCTTC. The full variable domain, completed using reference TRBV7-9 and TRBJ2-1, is DTGVSQNPRHKITKRGQNVTFRCDPISEHNRLYWYRQTLGQGPEFLTYFQNEAQLEKSRLLSDRFSAERPKGSFSTLEIQRTEQGDSAMYLCASVKGPSSYNEQFFGPGTRLTVL.

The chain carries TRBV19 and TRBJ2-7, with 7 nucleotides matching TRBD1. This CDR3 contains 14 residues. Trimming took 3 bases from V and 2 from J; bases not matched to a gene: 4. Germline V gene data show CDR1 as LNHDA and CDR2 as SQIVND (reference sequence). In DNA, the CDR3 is TGTGCCAGTAGTATGCAGGGGGTCCCCTACGAGCAGTACTTC. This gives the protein CASSMQGVPYEQYF.

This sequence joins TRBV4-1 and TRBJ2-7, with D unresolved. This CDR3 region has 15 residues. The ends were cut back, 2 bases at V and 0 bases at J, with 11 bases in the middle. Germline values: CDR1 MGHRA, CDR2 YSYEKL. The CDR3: CASSQKDPSSYEQYF. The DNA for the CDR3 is TGCGCCAGCAGCCAAAAGGACCCGAGCTCCTACGAGCAGTACTTC.

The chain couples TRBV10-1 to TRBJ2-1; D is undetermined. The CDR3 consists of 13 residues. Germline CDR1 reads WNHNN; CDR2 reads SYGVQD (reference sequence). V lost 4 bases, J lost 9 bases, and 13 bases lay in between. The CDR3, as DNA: TGCGCCAGCAGTGGGGGTAGCCTTGGTGAGCAGTTCTTC. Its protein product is CASSGGSLGEQFF.

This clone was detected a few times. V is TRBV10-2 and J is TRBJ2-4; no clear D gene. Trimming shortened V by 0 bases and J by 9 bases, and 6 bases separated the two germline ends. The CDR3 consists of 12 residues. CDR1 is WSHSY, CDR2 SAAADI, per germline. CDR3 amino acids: CASSESFGIQYF. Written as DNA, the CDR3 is TGCGCCAGCAGTGAGTCGTTCGGCATTCAGTACTTC.

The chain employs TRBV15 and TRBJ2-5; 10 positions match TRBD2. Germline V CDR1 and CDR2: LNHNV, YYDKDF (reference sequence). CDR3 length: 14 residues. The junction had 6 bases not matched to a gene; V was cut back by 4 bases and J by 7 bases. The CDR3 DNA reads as TGTGCCACCAGCACCTCTAGCGGGAGTTGGACCCAGTACTTC. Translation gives CATSTSSGSWTQYF.